The rows below give T cell receptor beta chains drawn from one sample of a study of identical twins. TCRdb analysed the 5' RACE reads with MiXCR anew, one entry per CDR3 protein. Counted here are about 700,000 distinct CDR3 sequences, about 9.4% occurring once; the ten biggest clones make up more than 0.75%. A further study also used this sample, focusing on yellow fever vaccine responses in identical twins.

The sample was PBMCs. The receptors originated from a woman aged 18-30 years in good health. Both conserved end residues are part of each CDR3. The D gene is left open where the match is weak. Size is omitted from some rows. Given values are once, few, many or a class for expanded clones.

d_gene: TRBD2
v_gene: TRBV27
abundance: NA
j_gene: TRBJ2-1
CDR3nt: TGTGCCAGCAGTCCGGAGACTAGCGGGAGGTGGGATGAGCAGTTCTTC
CDR3aa: CASSPETSGRWDEQFF

d_gene: TRBD2
v_gene: TRBV7-3
abundance: few
j_gene: TRBJ2-5
CDR3nt: TGTGCCAGCAGCTTACTAGCGGGGGGGCCTCGAGAGACCCAGTACTTC
CDR3aa: CASSLLAGGPRETQYF

d_gene: NA
v_gene: TRBV12-3/TRBV12-4
abundance: many
j_gene: TRBJ2-3
CDR3nt: TGTGCCAGCAGGTCCCTGGCCAACAGGGTCACAGATACGCAGTATTTT
CDR3aa: CASRSLANRVTDTQYF

d_gene: TRBD1
v_gene: TRBV11-2
abundance: few
j_gene: TRBJ2-7
CDR3nt: TGTGCCAGCAGCCCTCCCCTAGTTGGACAGGGGAGCTACGAGCAGTACTTC
CDR3aa: CASSPPLVGQGSYEQYF

d_gene: TRBD1
v_gene: TRBV28
abundance: many
j_gene: TRBJ1-1
CDR3nt: TGTGCCAGCTATTTGACAGGGTCTTTCACTGAAGCTTTCTTT
CDR3aa: CASYLTGSFTEAFF

d_gene: TRBD1
v_gene: TRBV7-6
abundance: few
j_gene: TRBJ2-3
CDR3nt: TGTGCCAGCAGCGCGATTGGGACAGGGTCAAGGCCAGATACGCAGTATTTT
CDR3aa: CASSAIGTGSRPDTQYF

d_gene: TRBD1
v_gene: TRBV12-3/TRBV12-4
abundance: NA
j_gene: TRBJ2-4
CDR3nt: TGTGCCAGCACCCCGAACAGGGGGCGCCGAGGGCTCAAAAACATTCAGTACTTC
CDR3aa: CASTPNRGRRGLKNIQYF

d_gene: TRBD1
v_gene: TRBV5-1
abundance: many
j_gene: TRBJ2-2
CDR3nt: TGCGCCAGCAGCTTGGGAACAGCGACAGGGGGCGCGAACACCGGGGAGCTGTTTTTT
CDR3aa: CASSLGTATGGANTGELFF

d_gene: NA
v_gene: TRBV3-1
abundance: NA
j_gene: TRBJ1-5
CDR3nt: TGTGCCAGCAGCCAAGAACTCAATCAGCCCCAGCATTTT
CDR3aa: CASSQELNQPQHF

d_gene: NA
v_gene: TRBV7-9
abundance: few
j_gene: TRBJ2-7
CDR3nt: TGTGCCAGCAGCCAGACAAATCCACCTCCCGAGCAGTACTTC
CDR3aa: CASSQTNPPPEQYF

d_gene: NA
v_gene: TRBV27
abundance: NA
j_gene: TRBJ2-5
CDR3nt: TGTGCCAGCAGTTTATCGATTATGCTTGAGACCCAGTACTTC
CDR3aa: CASSLSIMLETQYF

d_gene: NA
v_gene: TRBV3-1
abundance: NA
j_gene: TRBJ1-1
CDR3nt: TGTGCCAGCACCCAAGGTGGGGTCACTGAAGCTTTCTTT
CDR3aa: CASTQGGVTEAFF

d_gene: NA
v_gene: TRBV6-2/TRBV6-3
abundance: few
j_gene: TRBJ2-6
CDR3nt: TGTGCCAGCAGTTACGGTAGAGGGGTGTTCCCTGGGGCCAACGTCCTGACTTTC
CDR3aa: CASSYGRGVFPGANVLTF

d_gene: NA
v_gene: TRBV20-1
abundance: few
j_gene: TRBJ2-7
CDR3nt: TGCAGTGCTGTAGCTAGCGCCACTCCCTACGAGCAGTACTTC
CDR3aa: CSAVASATPYEQYF

d_gene: TRBD2
v_gene: TRBV6-5
abundance: few
j_gene: TRBJ2-7
CDR3nt: TGTGCCAGCAGTTACCGGATGGGCCTAGCGGGGGGGGAACACTACGAGCAGTACTTC
CDR3aa: CASSYRMGLAGGEHYEQYF

d_gene: TRBD2
v_gene: TRBV5-1
abundance: NA
j_gene: TRBJ2-3
CDR3nt: TGCGCCAGCAGCTTTACTAGCGGGGGGGCCAAATCAGATACGCAGTATTTT
CDR3aa: CASSFTSGGAKSDTQYF

d_gene: TRBD1
v_gene: TRBV11-2
abundance: few
j_gene: TRBJ2-7
CDR3nt: TGTGCCAGCAGCTTATCGGTTTCACAGGGGGCGCGGTACGAGCAGTACTTC
CDR3aa: CASSLSVSQGARYEQYF

d_gene: NA
v_gene: TRBV25-1
abundance: NA
j_gene: TRBJ2-1
CDR3nt: TGTGCCAGCAGTCCCTTTGTCTACAATGAGCAGTTCTTC
CDR3aa: CASSPFVYNEQFF